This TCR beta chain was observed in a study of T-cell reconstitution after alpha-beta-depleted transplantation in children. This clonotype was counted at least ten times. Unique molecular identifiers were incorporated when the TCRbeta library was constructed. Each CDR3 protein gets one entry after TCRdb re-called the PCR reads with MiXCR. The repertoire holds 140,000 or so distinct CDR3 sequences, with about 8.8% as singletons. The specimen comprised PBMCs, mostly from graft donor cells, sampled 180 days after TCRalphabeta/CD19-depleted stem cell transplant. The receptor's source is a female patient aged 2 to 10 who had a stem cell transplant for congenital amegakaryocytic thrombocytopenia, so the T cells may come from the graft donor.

In nucleotides, the CDR3 is TGCGCCAGCAGCCTAGGGACTAGCGGGTCGGTCGGGGAGCTGTTTTTT. It codes for CASSLGTSGSVGELFF. This chain joins TRBV5-1 and TRBJ2-2, with TRBD2 matching over 12 bases. The CDR3 extends over 16 amino acids. V lost 4 bases and J lost 7; bases outside the gene matches: 8. Looked up from germline, CDR1 is SGHRS and CDR2 is YFSETQ.